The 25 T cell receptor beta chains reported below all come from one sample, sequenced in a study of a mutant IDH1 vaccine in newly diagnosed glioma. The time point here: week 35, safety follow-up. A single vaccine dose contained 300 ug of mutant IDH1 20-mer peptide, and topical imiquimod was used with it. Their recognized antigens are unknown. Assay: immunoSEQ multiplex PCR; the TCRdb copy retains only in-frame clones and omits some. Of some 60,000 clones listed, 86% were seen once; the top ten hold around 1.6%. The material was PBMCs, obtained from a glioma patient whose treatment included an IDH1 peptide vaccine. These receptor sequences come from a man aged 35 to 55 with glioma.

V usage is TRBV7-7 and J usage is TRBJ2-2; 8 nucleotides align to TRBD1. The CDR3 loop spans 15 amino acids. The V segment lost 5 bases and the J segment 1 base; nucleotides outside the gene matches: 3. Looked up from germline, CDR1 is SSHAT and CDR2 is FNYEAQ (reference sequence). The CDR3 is CASSPTGGNTGELFF. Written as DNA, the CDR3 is TGTGCCAGCAGCCCTACAGGGGGGAACACCGGGGAGCTGTTTTTT.

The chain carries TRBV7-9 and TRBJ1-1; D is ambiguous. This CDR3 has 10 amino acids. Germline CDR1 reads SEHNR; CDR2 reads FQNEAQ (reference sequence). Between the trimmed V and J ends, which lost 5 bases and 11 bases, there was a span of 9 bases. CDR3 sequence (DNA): TGTGCCAGCAGCGGGGAGATGGCTTTCTTT. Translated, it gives CASSGEMAFF.

Here the CDR3 reads CASSPRTSGRAGELFF. As DNA, the CDR3 is TGTGCCAGCAGCCCCAGGACTAGCGGGAGAGCCGGGGAGCTGTTTTTT. The chain is built from TRBV7-6 and TRBJ2-2; 13 bases are shared with TRBD2. The V and J ends lost 5 bases and 6 bases, in that order; junction bases with no gene match: 6. CDR1 is SGHVS and CDR2 is FNYEAQ in the germline V gene. The length of the CDR3 is 16 residues.

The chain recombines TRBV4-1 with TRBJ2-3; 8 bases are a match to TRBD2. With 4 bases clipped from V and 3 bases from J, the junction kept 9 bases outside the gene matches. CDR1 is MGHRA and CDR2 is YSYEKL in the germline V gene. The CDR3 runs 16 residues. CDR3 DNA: TGCGCCAGCAGCCGCGCGGGACTAGGGACAACAGATACGCAGTATTTT. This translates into CASSRAGLGTTDTQYF.

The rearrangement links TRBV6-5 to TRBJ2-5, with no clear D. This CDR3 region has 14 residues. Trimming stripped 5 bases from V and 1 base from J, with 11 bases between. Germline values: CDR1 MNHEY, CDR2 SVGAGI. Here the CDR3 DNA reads TGTGCCAGCAGTCCCCGGAAAGGCCAAGAGACCCAGTACTTC. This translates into CASSPRKGQETQYF.

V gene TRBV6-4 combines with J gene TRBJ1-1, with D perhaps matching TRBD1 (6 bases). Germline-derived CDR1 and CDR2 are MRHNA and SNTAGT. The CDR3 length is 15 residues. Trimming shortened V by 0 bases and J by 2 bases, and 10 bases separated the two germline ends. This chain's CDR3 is CASSDSTGGNTEAFF. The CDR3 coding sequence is TGTGCCAGCAGTGACTCGACCGGGGGCAACACTGAAGCTTTCTTT.

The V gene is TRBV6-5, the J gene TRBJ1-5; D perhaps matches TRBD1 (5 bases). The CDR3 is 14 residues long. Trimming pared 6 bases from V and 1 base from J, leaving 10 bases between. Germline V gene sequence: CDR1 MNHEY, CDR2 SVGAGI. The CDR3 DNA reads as TGTGCCAGCAGCCCTAGACAGAGCAATCAGCCCCAGCATTTT. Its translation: CASSPRQSNQPQHF.

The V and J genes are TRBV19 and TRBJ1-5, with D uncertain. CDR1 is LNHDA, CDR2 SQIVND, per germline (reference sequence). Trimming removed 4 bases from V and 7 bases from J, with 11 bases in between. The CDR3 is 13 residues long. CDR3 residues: CASSKFFGQPQHF. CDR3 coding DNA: TGTGCCAGTAGTAAGTTTTTTGGGCAGCCCCAGCATTTT. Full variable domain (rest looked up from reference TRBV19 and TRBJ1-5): DGGITQSPKYLFRKEGQNVTLSCEQNLNHDAMYWYRQDPGQGLRLIYYSQIVNDFQKGDIAEGYSVSREKKESFPLTVTSAQKNPTAFYLCASSKFFGQPQHFGDGTRLSIL.

The CDR3 nucleotides are TGTGCCAGCTCACCAGGCGCTAGCTACAATGAGCAGTTCTTC. Translation gives CASSPGASYNEQFF. This chain uses TRBV18 with TRBJ2-1, with unresolved D. CDR3 length equals 14 residues. Trimming pared 2 bases from V and 3 bases from J, leaving 8 bases between. Germline CDR1 and CDR2: KGHSH and LQKENI. Together with reference TRBV18 and TRBJ2-1, the CDR3 gives the full variable domain: NAGVMQNPRHLVRRRGQEARLRCSPMKGHSHVYWYRQLPEEGLKFMVYLQKENIIDESGMPKERFSAEFPKEGPSILRIQQVVRGDSAAYFCASSPGASYNEQFFGPGTRLTVL.

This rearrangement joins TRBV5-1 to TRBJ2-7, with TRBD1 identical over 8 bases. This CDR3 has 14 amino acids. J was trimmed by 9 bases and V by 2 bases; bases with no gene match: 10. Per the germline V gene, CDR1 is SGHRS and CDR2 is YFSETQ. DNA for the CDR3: TGCGCCAGCAGCTTCCCCGGGACAGGCTCTGGGCAGTACTTC. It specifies CASSFPGTGSGQYF.

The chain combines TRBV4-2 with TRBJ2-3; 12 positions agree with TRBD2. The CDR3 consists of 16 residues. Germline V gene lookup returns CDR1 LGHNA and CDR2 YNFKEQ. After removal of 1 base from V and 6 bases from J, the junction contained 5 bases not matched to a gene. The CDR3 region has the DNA TGTGCCAGCAGCCAAGGGACTAGCGGGACTTCGGATACGCAGTATTTT. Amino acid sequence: CASSQGTSGTSDTQYF.

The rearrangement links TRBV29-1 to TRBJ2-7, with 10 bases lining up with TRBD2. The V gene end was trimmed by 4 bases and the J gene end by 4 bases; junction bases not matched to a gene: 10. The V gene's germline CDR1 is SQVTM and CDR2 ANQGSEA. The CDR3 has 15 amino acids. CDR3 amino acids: CSVGRASGSGYEQYF. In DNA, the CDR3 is TGCAGCGTTGGTCGGGCTAGCGGGAGTGGTTACGAGCAGTACTTC.

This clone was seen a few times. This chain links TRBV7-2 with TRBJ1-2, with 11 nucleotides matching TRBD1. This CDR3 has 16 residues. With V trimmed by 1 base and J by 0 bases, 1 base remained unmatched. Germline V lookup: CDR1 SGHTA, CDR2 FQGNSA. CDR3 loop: CASSLGGQGANYGYTF. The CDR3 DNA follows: TGTGCCAGCAGCTTAGGGGGACAGGGGGCTAACTATGGCTACACCTTC.

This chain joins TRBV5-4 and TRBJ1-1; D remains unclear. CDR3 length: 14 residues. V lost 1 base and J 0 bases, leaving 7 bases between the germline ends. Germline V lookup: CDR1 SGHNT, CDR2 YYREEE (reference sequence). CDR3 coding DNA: TGTGCCAGCAGCTTGCCAGAGGTGAACACTGAAGCTTTCTTT. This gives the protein CASSLPEVNTEAFF.

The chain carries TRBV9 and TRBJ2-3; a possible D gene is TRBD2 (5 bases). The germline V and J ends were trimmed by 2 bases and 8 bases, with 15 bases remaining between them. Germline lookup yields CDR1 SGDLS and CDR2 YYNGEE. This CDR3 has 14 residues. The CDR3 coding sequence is TGTGCCAGCAGCGTGGGCCCTCAGGAGGCTACGCAGTATTTT. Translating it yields CASSVGPQEATQYF. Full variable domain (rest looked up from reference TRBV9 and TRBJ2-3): DSGVTQTPKHLITATGQRVTLRCSPRSGDLSVYWYQQSLDQGLQFLIQYYNGEERAKGNILERFSAQQFPDLHSELNLSSLELGDSALYFCASSVGPQEATQYFGPGTRLTVL.

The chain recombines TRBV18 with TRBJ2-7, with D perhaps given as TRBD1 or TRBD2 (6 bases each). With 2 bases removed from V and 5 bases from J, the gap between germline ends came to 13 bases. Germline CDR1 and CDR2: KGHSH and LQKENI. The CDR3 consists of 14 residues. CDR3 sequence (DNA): TGTGCCAGCTCACCATGGGGGGCGGGCGACGAGCAGTACTTC. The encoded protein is CASSPWGAGDEQYF.

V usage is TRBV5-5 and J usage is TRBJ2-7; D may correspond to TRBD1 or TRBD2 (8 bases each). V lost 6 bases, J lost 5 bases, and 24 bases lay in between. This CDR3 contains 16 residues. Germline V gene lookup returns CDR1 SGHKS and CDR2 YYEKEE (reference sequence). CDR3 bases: TGTGCCAGCACCCGGGAGGGACCAGGGGGCTACGACGAGCAGTACTTC. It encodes CASTREGPGGYDEQYF.

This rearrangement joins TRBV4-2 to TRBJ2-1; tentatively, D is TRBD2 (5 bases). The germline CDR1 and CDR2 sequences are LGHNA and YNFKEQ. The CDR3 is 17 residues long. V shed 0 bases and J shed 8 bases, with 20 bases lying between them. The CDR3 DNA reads TGTGCCAGCAGCCAAGATCGTGTGCTTTCACTCGGGGATGAGCAGTTCTTC. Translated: CASSQDRVLSLGDEQFF.

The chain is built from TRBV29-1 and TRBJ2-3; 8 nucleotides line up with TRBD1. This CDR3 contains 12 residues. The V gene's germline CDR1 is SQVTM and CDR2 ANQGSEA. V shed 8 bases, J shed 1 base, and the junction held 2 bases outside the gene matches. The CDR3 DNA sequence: TGCAGCTCGGACAGGGGCACAGATACGCAGTATTTT. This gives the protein CSSDRGTDTQYF.

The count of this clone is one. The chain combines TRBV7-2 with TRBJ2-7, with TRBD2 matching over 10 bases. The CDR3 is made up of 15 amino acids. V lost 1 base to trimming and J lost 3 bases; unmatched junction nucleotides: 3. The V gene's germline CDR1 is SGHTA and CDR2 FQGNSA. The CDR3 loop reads CASSLVWTSGYEQYF. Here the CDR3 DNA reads TGTGCCAGCAGCTTAGTGTGGACTAGCGGCTACGAGCAGTACTTC.

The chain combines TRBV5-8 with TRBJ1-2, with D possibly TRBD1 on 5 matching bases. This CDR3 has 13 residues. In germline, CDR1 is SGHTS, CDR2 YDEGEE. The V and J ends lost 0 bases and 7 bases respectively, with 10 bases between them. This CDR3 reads CASSLVSGFGYTF. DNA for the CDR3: TGTGCCAGCAGCTTGGTGTCAGGGTTTGGCTACACCTTC. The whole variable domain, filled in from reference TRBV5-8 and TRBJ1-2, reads EAGVTQSPTHLIKTRGQQATLRCSPISGHTSVYWYQQALGLGLQFLLWYDEGEERNRGNFPPRFSGRQFPNYSSELNVNALELEDSALYLCASSLVSGFGYTFGSGTRLTVV.

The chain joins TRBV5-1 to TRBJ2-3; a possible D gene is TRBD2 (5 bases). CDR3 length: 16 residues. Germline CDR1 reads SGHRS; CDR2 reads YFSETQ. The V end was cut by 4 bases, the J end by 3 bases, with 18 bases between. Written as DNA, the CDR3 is TGCGCCAGCAGCCCCGAAGGGAGCTTCGGGACAGATACGCAGTATTTT. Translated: CASSPEGSFGTDTQYF.

The CDR3: CASSLSVRRGPEAFF. CDR3 nucleotides: TGTGCCAGCAGTTTAAGTGTAAGGAGGGGGCCTGAAGCTTTCTTT. This chain uses TRBV28 with TRBJ1-1, with 7 bases lining up with TRBD1. CDR1 MDHEN and CDR2 SYDVKM come from the germline V gene. The CDR3 covers 15 residues. Trimming at V came to 2 bases and at J to 6 bases, leaving 9 bases not matched to a gene.

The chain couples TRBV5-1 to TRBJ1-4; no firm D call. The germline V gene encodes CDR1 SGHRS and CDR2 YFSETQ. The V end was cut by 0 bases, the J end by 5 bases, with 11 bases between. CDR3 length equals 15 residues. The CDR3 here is CASSLESKRNEKLFF. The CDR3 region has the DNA TGCGCCAGCAGCTTGGAGAGTAAAAGGAATGAAAAACTGTTTTTT.

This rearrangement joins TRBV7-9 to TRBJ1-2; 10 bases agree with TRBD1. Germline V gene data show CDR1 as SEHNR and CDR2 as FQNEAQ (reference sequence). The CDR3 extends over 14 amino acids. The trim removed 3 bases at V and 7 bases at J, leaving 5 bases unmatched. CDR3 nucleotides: TGTGCCAGCAGCTTGGACAGGGGGAGTTCTGGCTACACCTTC. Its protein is CASSLDRGSSGYTF.